The rows below give T cell receptor beta chains drawn from one sample of a study of T cell responses to AZD1222 COVID-19 vaccine. Clones were read by immunoSEQ multiplex PCR, and TCRdb kept only the in-frame ones, dropping some. Among roughly 140,000 clones, around 89% were seen once, and the ten largest hold about 3.7%. The sequencing here drew on peripheral blood, taken on day 0 of MenACWY control vaccination. These receptors were obtained from an adult in good health. The CDR3 runs from the conserved cysteine through the conserved F or W. Each record gives: clone size, D gene, J gene, V gene, CDR3 DNA, CDR3 protein. A D gene is named only where the DNA matches it firmly. Clone size is not always given. Where it is, it says once, few, many or a class for expanded clones.

abundance: .
d_gene: .
j_gene: TRBJ2-1
v_gene: TRBV11-3
CDR3nt: TGTGCCAGCAGCTTATTCCCAGCGGGGAAGGGGGCCTACTACAATGAGCAGTTCTTC
CDR3aa: CASSLFPAGKGAYYNEQFF

abundance: .
d_gene: .
j_gene: TRBJ2-6
v_gene: TRBV7-3
CDR3nt: TGTGCCAGCAGCTTAATGGGTCGGGGAACCCATCCTGGGGCCAACGTCCTGACTTTC
CDR3aa: CASSLMGRGTHPGANVLTF

abundance: .
d_gene: .
j_gene: TRBJ2-7
v_gene: TRBV29-1
CDR3nt: TGCAGCGTTGAGAATAGGGGGGCAAGCGAGCAGTACTTC
CDR3aa: CSVENRGASEQYF

abundance: .
d_gene: .
j_gene: TRBJ1-5
v_gene: TRBV6-2/TRBV6-3
CDR3nt: TGTGCCAGCAGCTTAGGGGGGGATCATCAGCCCCAGCATTTT
CDR3aa: CASSLGGDHQPQHF

abundance: .
d_gene: .
j_gene: TRBJ2-1
v_gene: TRBV5-1
CDR3nt: TGCGCCAGCAGCCTCCGGTCCCGAGGGGGGACCCCGGGGGAGCAGTTCTTC
CDR3aa: CASSLRSRGGTPGEQFF

abundance: .
d_gene: .
j_gene: TRBJ1-2
v_gene: TRBV7-2
CDR3nt: TGTGCCAGCAGCTTAGTGTCAGACTATGGCTACACCTTC
CDR3aa: CASSLVSDYGYTF

abundance: .
d_gene: .
j_gene: TRBJ2-7
v_gene: TRBV5-4
CDR3nt: TGTGCCAGCAGCTTGGGACGAAATTACGAGCAGTACTTC
CDR3aa: CASSLGRNYEQYF

abundance: .
d_gene: TRBD1
j_gene: TRBJ1-3
v_gene: TRBV11-3
CDR3nt: TGTGCCAGCAGCAGACAACCAGGGGGATCTGGAAACACCATATATTTT
CDR3aa: CASSRQPGGSGNTIYF

abundance: .
d_gene: .
j_gene: TRBJ2-5
v_gene: TRBV19
CDR3nt: TGTGCCAGTAGTATAGATCCCGGGTCGGAGACCCAGTACTTC
CDR3aa: CASSIDPGSETQYF

abundance: .
d_gene: .
j_gene: TRBJ1-6
v_gene: TRBV5-1
CDR3nt: TGCGCCAGCTGCTTGGAAGTGGGCTCACCCCTCCACTTT
CDR3aa: CASCLEVGSPLHF

abundance: .
d_gene: TRBD1
j_gene: TRBJ1-5
v_gene: TRBV6-2/TRBV6-3
CDR3nt: TGTGCCAGCAGTTACGGGGAGGGACAGGGTCGACAGCCCCAGCATTTT
CDR3aa: CASSYGEGQGRQPQHF

abundance: .
d_gene: TRBD1
j_gene: TRBJ1-6
v_gene: TRBV5-4
CDR3nt: TGTGCCAGCAGCTCGGCAGGGGGCAGCAGTTCACCCCTCCACTTT
CDR3aa: CASSSAGGSSSPLHF

abundance: .
d_gene: TRBD1
j_gene: TRBJ2-7
v_gene: TRBV4-3
CDR3nt: TGCGCCAGCAGCCAGGGACAGGAGAACTACGAGCAGTACTTC
CDR3aa: CASSQGQENYEQYF

abundance: .
d_gene: .
j_gene: TRBJ2-7
v_gene: TRBV29-1
CDR3nt: TGCAGCGTTGCTGGCCCCGTGGGGCAGTACTTC
CDR3aa: CSVAGPVGQYF

abundance: .
d_gene: TRBD2
j_gene: TRBJ2-5
v_gene: TRBV5-1
CDR3nt: TGCGCCAGCAGCTTTAGCGGGGGAGGAGAGACCCAGTACTTC
CDR3aa: CASSFSGGGETQYF

abundance: .
d_gene: TRBD1
j_gene: TRBJ2-7
v_gene: TRBV6-5
CDR3nt: TGTGCCAGCAGTTACCCAGGGGGCTCCTACGAGCAGTACTTC
CDR3aa: CASSYPGGSYEQYF

abundance: .
d_gene: TRBD1
j_gene: TRBJ2-7
v_gene: TRBV7-2
CDR3nt: TGTGCCAGCAGCGACCGGGACAGGATCTCCTACGAGCAGTACTTC
CDR3aa: CASSDRDRISYEQYF

abundance: .
d_gene: .
j_gene: TRBJ2-7
v_gene: TRBV4-3
CDR3nt: TGCGCCAGCAGCCAAGAACTATATGGCAGCTTCTCCTACGAGCAGTACTTC
CDR3aa: CASSQELYGSFSYEQYF

abundance: .
d_gene: TRBD2
j_gene: TRBJ2-3
v_gene: TRBV20-1
CDR3nt: TGCAGTGCTAGTCGGGGGGGGGCAACAGATACGCAGTATTTT
CDR3aa: CSASRGGATDTQYF

abundance: .
d_gene: TRBD2
j_gene: TRBJ2-1
v_gene: TRBV5-5
CDR3nt: TGTGCCAGCTCCCAGGGCGGGAGGGCCTACAATGAGCAGTTCTTC
CDR3aa: CASSQGGRAYNEQFF

abundance: .
d_gene: .
j_gene: TRBJ1-4
v_gene: TRBV4-3
CDR3nt: TGCGCCAGCAGCCACGGCTGGGGGCTTAGTAATGAAAAACTGTTTTTT
CDR3aa: CASSHGWGLSNEKLFF

abundance: .
d_gene: .
j_gene: TRBJ2-1
v_gene: TRBV9
CDR3nt: TGTGCCAGCAGCCCCAATCCGGCGGACAATGAGCAGTTCTTC
CDR3aa: CASSPNPADNEQFF

abundance: few
d_gene: .
j_gene: TRBJ1-6
v_gene: TRBV3-1/TRBV3-2
CDR3nt: TGTGCCAGCAGCCGAGGAACAAGGGCGCTCTACTCACCCCTCCACTTT
CDR3aa: CASSRGTRALYSPLHF

abundance: once
d_gene: .
j_gene: TRBJ1-2
v_gene: TRBV19
CDR3nt: TGTGCCAGTAGTACGAACAACTATGGCTACACCTTC
CDR3aa: CASSTNNYGYTF

abundance: .
d_gene: TRBD2
j_gene: TRBJ2-1
v_gene: TRBV7-2
CDR3nt: TGTGCCAGCAGCTTCCTAGCGGGGGTGGAAGAGCAGTTCTTC
CDR3aa: CASSFLAGVEEQFF

abundance: .
d_gene: TRBD2
j_gene: TRBJ2-2
v_gene: TRBV5-1
CDR3nt: TGCGCCAGCAGCAGGACTAGCGGGATCAACACCGGGGAGCTGTTTTTT
CDR3aa: CASSRTSGINTGELFF